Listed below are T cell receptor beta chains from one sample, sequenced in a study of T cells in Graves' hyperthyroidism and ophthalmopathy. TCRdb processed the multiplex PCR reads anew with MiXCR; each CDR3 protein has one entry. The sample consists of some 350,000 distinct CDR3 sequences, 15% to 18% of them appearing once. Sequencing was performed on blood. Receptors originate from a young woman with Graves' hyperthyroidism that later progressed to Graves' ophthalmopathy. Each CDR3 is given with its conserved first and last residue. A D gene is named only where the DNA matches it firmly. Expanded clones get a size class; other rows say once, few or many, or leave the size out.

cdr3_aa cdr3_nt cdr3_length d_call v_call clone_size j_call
CASSDAYGYTF TGTGCCAGTAGTGACGCCTATGGCTACACCTTC 11 - TRBV19 - TRBJ1-2
CSVAGAETQYF TGCAGCGTTGCTGGGGCCGAGACCCAGTACTTC 11 - TRBV29-1 few TRBJ2-5
CASSPWGKNTEAFF TGTGCCAGCTCACCATGGGGGAAGAACACTGAAGCTTTCTTT 14 - TRBV18 many TRBJ1-1
CASSWATYEQYF TGTGCCAGCAGCTGGGCGACCTACGAGCAGTACTTC 12 - TRBV3-1 - TRBJ2-7
CSAHTTASVNTGELFF TGCAGTGCTCACACAACGGCTAGCGTGAACACCGGGGAGCTGTTTTTT 16 - TRBV20-1 many TRBJ2-2
CASSREDEQFF TGTGCCAGCAGCCGGGAAGATGAGCAGTTCTTC 11 - TRBV6-1 many TRBJ2-1
CASSLWGGANGYTF TGTGCCAGCAGCTTATGGGGGGGGGCGAATGGCTACACCTTC 14 - TRBV7-2 many TRBJ1-2
CAWGRAGDTQYF TGTGCCTGGGGGAGGGCAGGAGATACGCAGTATTTT 12 TRBD2 TRBV30 - TRBJ2-3
CSAAELNSPLHF TGCAGTGCCGCAGAACTGAATTCACCCCTCCACTTT 12 - TRBV20-1 - TRBJ1-6
CASSRQGALDTQYF TGTGCCAGCAGCCGACAGGGGGCTCTTGATACGCAGTATTTT 14 TRBD1 TRBV3-1 many TRBJ2-3
CASSLGGLYNEQFF TGTGCCAGCAGCTTGGGGGGACTTTACAATGAGCAGTTCTTC 14 - TRBV5-6 many TRBJ2-1
CSALDGAKGNQPQHF TGCAGTGCCCTGGACGGCGCAAAAGGCAATCAGCCCCAGCATTTT 15 - TRBV20-1 - TRBJ1-5
CSARDLEGTAYEQYF TGCAGTGCTAGAGATCTGGAGGGGACGGCGTACGAGCAGTACTTC 15 - TRBV20-1 many TRBJ2-7
CASSLVESQGDYEQYF TGTGCCAGCAGCTTAGTGGAGTCACAGGGAGACTACGAGCAGTACTTC 16 - TRBV11-2 few TRBJ2-7
CASSQVGGTSGSGEQYF TGTGCCAGCAGCCAAGTCGGGGGGACTAGCGGGAGTGGCGAGCAGTACTTC 17 TRBD2 TRBV3-1 - TRBJ2-7
CASSLSWRQETQYF TGTGCCAGCAGTTTATCTTGGCGCCAAGAGACCCAGTACTTC 14 - TRBV28 many TRBJ2-5
CASSQAGTDTQYF TGCGCCAGCAGCCAAGCCGGCACAGATACGCAGTATTTT 13 - TRBV4-1 many TRBJ2-3
CASSLTGGLYNEQFF TGTGCCAGCAGTCTTACAGGGGGGCTCTACAATGAGCAGTTCTTC 15 TRBD1 TRBV27 many TRBJ2-1
CASSTTALGEKLFF TGTGCCAGCAGTACGACAGCCTTGGGAGAAAAACTGTTTTTT 14 - TRBV27 - TRBJ1-4
CASSQERAGNEKLFF TGTGCCAGCAGCCAAGAACGGGCGGGTAATGAAAAACTGTTTTTT 15 - TRBV4-2 few TRBJ1-4
CASSNPTGLSNQPQHF TGTGCCAGCAGTAACCCGACAGGGCTTAGCAATCAGCCCCAGCATTTT 16 TRBD1 TRBV12-3/TRBV12-4 - TRBJ1-5
CASTSYLKGANVLTF TGTGCCAGCACCTCCTACTTAAAAGGGGCCAACGTCCTGACTTTC 15 - TRBV27 - TRBJ2-6